This T cell receptor beta chain was sequenced for a study of T cells in Graves' hyperthyroidism and ophthalmopathy. Study-level points and caveats: Most clonotypes that expanded in the thyroid above 0.001 also showed up in blood.

A note on this clonotype: Antigen: not known.

A patient was excluded if there was uncontrolled infection, other autoimmune disease, pregnancy or lactation. Diagnoses rested on clinical symptoms, serum thyroxine and TRAb, thyroid ultrasound and orbital computed tomography. Around 10 ml of fresh peripheral blood supplied the PBMCs. Germline V gene sequence: CDR1 DFQATT, CDR2 SNEGSKA (reference sequence). V gave up 0 bases and J gave up 2 bases, with 11 bases separating them. This CDR3 is built from 14 residues. Regions amplified from RNA transcripts were the TCR beta CDR3 regions. First-round RT-PCR targeting the TCR CDR3 was performed with the HTBI primer set. Using its own MiXCR run on the multiplex PCR reads, TCRdb lists one record per CDR3 protein. The table lists hundreds of thousands of distinct CDR3 sequences, about 13% of them singletons.

The sequencing input was blood. The V gene is TRBV20-1, the J gene TRBJ2-7; the D gene is possibly TRBD1 (6 bases). The clonotype originates from a woman between 40 and 55 years old with Graves' ophthalmopathy. The CDR3: CSARDLEGAYEQYF. The CDR3 nucleotides are TGCAGTGCTAGAGACCTTGAGGGGGCCTACGAGCAGTACTTC.